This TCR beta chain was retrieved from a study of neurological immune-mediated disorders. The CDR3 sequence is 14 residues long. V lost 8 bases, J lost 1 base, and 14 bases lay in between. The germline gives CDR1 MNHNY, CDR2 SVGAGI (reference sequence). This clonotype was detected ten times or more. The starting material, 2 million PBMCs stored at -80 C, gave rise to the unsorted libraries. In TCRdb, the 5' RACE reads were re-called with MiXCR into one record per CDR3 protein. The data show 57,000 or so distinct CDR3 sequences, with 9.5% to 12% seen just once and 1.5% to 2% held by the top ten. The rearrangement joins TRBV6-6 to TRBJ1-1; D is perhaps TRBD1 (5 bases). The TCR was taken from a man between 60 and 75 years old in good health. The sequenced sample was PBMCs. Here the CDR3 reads CASSSGRTNTEAFF. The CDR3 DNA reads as TGTGCCAGCTCTTCGGGACGTACGAACACTGAAGCTTTCTTT.